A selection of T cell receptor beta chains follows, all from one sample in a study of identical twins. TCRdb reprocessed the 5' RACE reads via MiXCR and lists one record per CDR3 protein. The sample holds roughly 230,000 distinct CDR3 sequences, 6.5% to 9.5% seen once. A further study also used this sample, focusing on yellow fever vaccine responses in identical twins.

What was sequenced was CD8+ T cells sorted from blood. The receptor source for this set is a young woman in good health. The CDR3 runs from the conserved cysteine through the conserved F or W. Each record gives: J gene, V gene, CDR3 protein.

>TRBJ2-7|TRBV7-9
CASSFRGSGGPYEQYF
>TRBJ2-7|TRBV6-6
CASSPSEYYEQYF
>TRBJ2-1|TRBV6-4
CASSDSSRDEQFF
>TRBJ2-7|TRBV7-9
CASSPRSGGIYEQYF
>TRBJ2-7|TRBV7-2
CASSFQRADLHYEQYF
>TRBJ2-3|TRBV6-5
CASSSLAGPDTQYF
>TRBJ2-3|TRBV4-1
CASSQGTSTDTQYF
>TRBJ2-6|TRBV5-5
CASSFPGAGANVLTF
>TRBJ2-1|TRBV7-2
CASSLAGGAGGEQFF
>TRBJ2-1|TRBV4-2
CASSPPPPSGSGLDGEQFF
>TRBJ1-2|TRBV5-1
CASSLEGQGDGYTF
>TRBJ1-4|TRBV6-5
CASSYSRPNEKLFF
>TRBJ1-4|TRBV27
CASRQGATNEKLFF
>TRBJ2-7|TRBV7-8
CASSPLWGQGAYEQYF
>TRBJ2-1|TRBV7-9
CASSLPRESYNEQFF
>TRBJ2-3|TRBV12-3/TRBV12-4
CASSFEDTQYF